Listed below are T cell receptor beta chains from one sample, sequenced in a study of T-cell reconstitution after alpha-beta-depleted transplantation in children. TCRdb re-called the PCR reads through MiXCR, storing one row per CDR3 protein. The sample has about 110,000 distinct CDR3 sequences, about a tenth seen once. This material consisted of PBMCs from the stem cell graft donor, taken from the stem cell graft. Receptor source: a human donor who donated a stem cell graft to a child with acute lymphoblastic leukemia. Both conserved end residues are part of each CDR3. D genes are given only for firm matches. Clone size is shown for a subset of rows, as once, few, many or a class of expanded clone.

TRBV7-7,-,TRBD1,TRBJ2-5,CASSSTGGAGGETQYF,TGTGCTAGCAGCTCGACCGGTGGGGCAGGGGGAGAGACCCAGTACTTC
TRBV5-8,-,-,TRBJ2-7,CASSLAVGSIYEQYF,TGTGCCAGCAGCTTGGCTGTCGGGAGTATTTACGAGCAGTACTTC
TRBV20-1,-,-,TRBJ2-3,CSVWTSTDTQYF,TGCAGTGTTTGGACTAGCACAGATACGCAGTATTTT
TRBV5-5,many,-,TRBJ2-7,CASSLAGGRFSYEQYF,TGTGCCAGCAGCTTGGCCGGCGGTAGGTTCTCCTACGAGCAGTACTTC
TRBV19,-,TRBD2,TRBJ2-3,CASSRTSGRGTDTQYF,TGTGCCAGTAGTAGGACTAGCGGGAGGGGAACAGATACGCAGTATTTT
TRBV19,many,TRBD1,TRBJ2-1,CASSNPRDRWYNEQFF,TGTGCCAGTAGTAACCCCCGGGACAGATGGTACAATGAGCAGTTCTTC
TRBV2,many,-,TRBJ1-1,CASMGPNTEAFF,TGTGCCAGCATGGGCCCGAACACTGAAGCTTTCTTT
TRBV7-3,few,-,TRBJ1-2,CASSPYNREGYTF,TGTGCCAGCAGCCCATATAACAGGGAAGGCTACACCTTC
TRBV7-2,many,-,TRBJ2-2,CASSLLSRNTGELFF,TGTGCCAGCAGCTTACTCAGCAGGAACACCGGGGAGCTGTTTTTT
TRBV29-1,many,-,TRBJ1-4,CSVEAPNEKLFF,TGCAGCGTTGAAGCCCCAAATGAAAAACTGTTTTTT
TRBV6-5,many,TRBD1,TRBJ1-6,CASSYEGAGDSPLHF,TGTGCCAGCAGTTACGAGGGGGCAGGGGATTCACCCCTCCACTTT
TRBV12-3/TRBV12-4,many,-,TRBJ1-1,CASSFGMYTEAFF,TGTGCCAGCAGTTTTGGTATGTACACTGAAGCTTTCTTT
TRBV5-6,many,-,TRBJ1-1,CASSLERILTEAFF,TGTGCCAGCAGCTTGGAGCGGATCCTTACTGAAGCTTTCTTT
TRBV3-1,-,-,TRBJ2-5,CATCQVWAAQETQYF,TGTGCCACCTGCCAAGTTTGGGCAGCTCAAGAGACCCAGTACTTC
TRBV7-8,many,-,TRBJ1-2,CASSLGEGGFYGYTF,TGTGCCAGCAGCTTAGGGGAGGGGGGTTTTTATGGCTACACCTTC
TRBV10-2,many,-,TRBJ2-1,CAVSRVGDEQFF,TGCGCCGTCAGCAGGGTAGGGGATGAGCAGTTCTTC
TRBV12-3/TRBV12-4,many,-,TRBJ2-2,CASSLFGDGELFF,TGTGCCAGCAGTTTATTTGGTGACGGGGAGCTGTTTTTT
TRBV6-5,many,TRBD1,TRBJ2-4,CASSYQGQGATFAKNIQYF,TGTGCCAGCAGTTACCAAGGACAGGGGGCAACCTTTGCCAAAAACATTCAGTACTTC
TRBV7-2,many,-,TRBJ1-1,CASSLSSGLTEAFF,TGTGCCAGCAGCTTAAGTTCAGGGCTCACTGAAGCTTTCTTT
TRBV5-1,-,TRBD1,TRBJ2-5,CASSLGDREGETQYF,TGCGCCAGCAGCTTGGGAGACAGGGAAGGGGAGACCCAGTACTTC
TRBV28,many,-,TRBJ1-5,CASITRAFGNQPQHF,TGTGCCAGCATCACAAGGGCCTTCGGGAATCAGCCCCAGCATTTT
TRBV5-6,many,-,TRBJ2-3,CASSSYRDTQYF,TGTGCCAGCAGCTCGTACAGAGATACGCAGTATTTT
TRBV9,many,-,TRBJ2-5,CASSPPKGETQYF,TGTGCCAGCAGCCCCCCGAAGGGAGAGACCCAGTACTTC
TRBV20-1,once,-,TRBJ1-1,CSATPAGRGDTEAFF,TGCAGTGCTACACCGGCGGGCAGGGGAGACACTGAAGCTTTCTTT
TRBV20-1,many,-,TRBJ2-5,CSAREGSSQETQYF,TGCAGTGCTAGAGAAGGCAGTTCGCAGGAGACCCAGTACTTC
TRBV20-1,few,TRBD1,TRBJ1-4,CSARVPTGVNEKLFF,TGCAGTGCTAGAGTTCCGACAGGGGTTAATGAAAAACTGTTTTTT
TRBV13,many,-,TRBJ1-1,CASSLSGTTEAFF,TGTGCCAGCAGCTTATCCGGGACCACTGAAGCTTTCTTT
TRBV9,few,-,TRBJ2-3,CASRPGTDTQYF,TGTGCCAGCAGGCCAGGAACAGATACGCAGTATTTT
TRBV7-3,many,TRBD1,TRBJ2-1,CASSNTGGPHNEQFF,TGTGCCAGCAGCAACACAGGGGGCCCACACAATGAGCAGTTCTTC
TRBV12-3/TRBV12-4,many,TRBD1,TRBJ1-1,CASRRTGVNMVVMNTEAFF,TGTGCCAGCAGGAGAACAGGGGTTAATATGGTGGTGATGAACACTGAAGCTTTCTTT
TRBV4-2,many,TRBD2,TRBJ2-1,CASSLAGGPYNEQFF,TGTGCCAGCAGTTTAGCGGGAGGGCCTTACAATGAGCAGTTCTTC
TRBV12-3/TRBV12-4,many,-,TRBJ1-1,CASSLGGPEAFF,TGTGCCAGCAGTTTGGGCGGGCCGGAAGCTTTCTTT
TRBV4-3,many,-,TRBJ1-4,CASSQVAGKLFF,TGCGCCAGCAGCCAAGTGGCAGGAAAACTGTTTTTT
TRBV5-1,many,-,TRBJ2-5,CASSLLRTQETQYF,TGCGCCAGCAGCTTGCTCAGAACCCAGGAGACCCAGTACTTC
TRBV7-2,-,-,TRBJ2-1,CASSLAGRGGYNEQFF,TGTGCCAGCAGCTTAGCTGGGCGGGGCGGCTACAATGAGCAGTTCTTC
TRBV20-1,many,TRBD2,TRBJ2-7,CSARLFSGGSYEQYF,TGCAGTGCTAGACTTTTCAGCGGGGGGTCCTACGAGCAGTACTTC
TRBV5-1,many,-,TRBJ1-4,CASSLKGGGGEKLFF,TGCGCCAGCAGCTTGAAGGGAGGAGGGGGTGAAAAACTGTTTTTT
TRBV7-3,few,-,TRBJ2-6,CASSFEPSGANVLTF,TGTGCCAGCAGCTTCGAGCCTTCTGGGGCCAACGTCCTGACTTTC
TRBV5-1,many,-,TRBJ1-3,CASSLHGNTIYF,TGCGCCAGCAGCTTACATGGAAACACCATATATTTT
TRBV12-3/TRBV12-4,many,-,TRBJ1-6,CASSLEGHLMSPLHF,TGTGCCAGCAGTTTAGAGGGACATCTCATGTCACCCCTCCACTTT
TRBV5-1,many,-,TRBJ2-6,CASSHFSQGTGANVLTF,TGCGCCAGCAGCCATTTTTCGCAGGGAACTGGGGCCAACGTCCTGACTTTC
TRBV21-1,many,-,TRBJ1-5,CASSPAGQGLPYNQPQHF,TGTGCCAGCAGCCCGGCAGGACAGGGCCTCCCATACAATCAGCCCCAGCATTTT